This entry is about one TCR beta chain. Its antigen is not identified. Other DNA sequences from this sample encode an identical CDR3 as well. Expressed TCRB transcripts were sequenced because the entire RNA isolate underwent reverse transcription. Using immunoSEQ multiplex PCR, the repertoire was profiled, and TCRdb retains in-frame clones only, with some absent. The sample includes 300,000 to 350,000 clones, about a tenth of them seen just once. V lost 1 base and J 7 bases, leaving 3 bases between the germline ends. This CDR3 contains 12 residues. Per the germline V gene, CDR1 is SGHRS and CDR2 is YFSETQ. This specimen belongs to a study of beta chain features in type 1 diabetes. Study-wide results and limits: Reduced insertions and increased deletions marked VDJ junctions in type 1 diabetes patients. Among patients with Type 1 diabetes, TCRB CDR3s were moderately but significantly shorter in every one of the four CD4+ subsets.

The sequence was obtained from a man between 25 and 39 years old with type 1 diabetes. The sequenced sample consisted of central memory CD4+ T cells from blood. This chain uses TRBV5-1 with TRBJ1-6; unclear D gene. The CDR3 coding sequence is TGCGCCAGCAGCTTGACAAATTCACCCCTCCACTTT. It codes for CASSLTNSPLHF. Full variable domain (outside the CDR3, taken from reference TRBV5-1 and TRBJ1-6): KAGVTQTPRYLIKTRGQQVTLSCSPISGHRSVSWYQQTPGQGLQFLFEYFSETQRNKGNFPGRFSGRQFSNSRSEMNVSTLELGDSALYLCASSLTNSPLHFGNGTRLTVT.